The source of this T cell receptor (beta chain) is a study of immune evolution from preneoplasia to lung adenocarcinoma. The method was immunoSEQ multiplex PCR; TCRdb's version includes in-frame clones alone and lacks a portion of them. The data contain fewer than 50,000 clones, around 85% of them singletons. Study findings and constraints: T cell clonality was higher in KRAS-mutant than EGFR-mutant or wild-type nodules. Clonality was highest in normal lung, lower in later-stage lesions apparently.

Points on this clone: What it binds is not known.

Patients had resection in Japan or China between about 2013 and 2017. Source material: FFPE invasive lung adenocarcinoma tissue. The sequence was obtained from a person between 55 and 69 years old with lung adenocarcinoma.

The CDR3 bases are TGTGCCAGCAGTTACCCTGGACAGGGGGGGGACATTCAGTACTTC. This encodes CASSYPGQGGDIQYF. The chain couples TRBV6-6 to TRBJ2-4, with 10 bases fitting TRBD1. The germline CDR1 and CDR2 sequences are MNHNY and SVGAGI (reference sequence). V lost 2 bases and J lost 8; bases outside the gene matches: 6. CDR3 length: 15 residues.